Listed here are 20 T cell receptor beta chains from one sample, sequenced in a study of shared clonotypes between healthy human individuals. Libraries were prepared by immunoSEQ multiplex PCR; TCRdb keeps only in-frame clonotypes and omits some of them. Of more than 1 million clones detected, 75% to 80% appear once; the ten largest clones hold 0.5% to 0.6%. The specimen sequenced was memory CD4+ T cells from PBMCs. The subset was: CD45RA-negative fraction. The source of these receptors is a young man in good health. Some clones in this sample may be carry-over from other donors' samples.

V gene TRBV6-1 combines with J gene TRBJ2-2; D possibly corresponds to TRBD1 (6 bases). The CDR3 runs 15 residues. V gave up 10 bases and J gave up 4 bases, with 19 bases separating them. CDR1 and CDR2 (germline): MNHNS, SASEGT. This CDR3 is CATPGAGQTTGELFF. CDR3 nucleotide sequence: TGTGCCACCCCAGGGGCGGGCCAAACCACCGGGGAGCTGTTTTTT.

The chain has TRBV2 and TRBJ2-7; perhaps D is TRBD1 or TRBD2 (5 bases each). Trimming cost V 8 bases and J 3 bases, with 26 bases left between them. Germline loops: CDR1 SNHLY, CDR2 FYNNEI. This CDR3 region has 17 residues. CDR3 residues: CASGRIRGVGRNYEQYF. CDR3 nucleotide sequence: TGTGCCAGCGGACGGATAAGGGGAGTGGGTCGAAACTACGAGCAGTACTTC.

CDR3 DNA: TGTGCCAGCAGTTTATCGGGGAGCGGGAGGCCCGGTACGCAGTATTTT. This gives the protein CASSLSGSGRPGTQYF. The chain joins TRBV27 to TRBJ2-3; 9 bases are a match to TRBD2. With V trimmed by 0 bases and J by 8 bases, 9 bases remained unmatched. The CDR3 has 16 amino acids. In germline, CDR1 is MNHEY, CDR2 SMNVEV (reference sequence).

The chain uses TRBV7-9 and TRBJ2-3, with 8 bases identical to TRBD1. From germline, CDR1 is SEHNR and CDR2 FQNEAQ (reference sequence). This CDR3 is built from 15 residues. After removal of 7 bases from V and 0 bases from J, the junction contained 6 bases not matched to a gene. CDR3 amino acids: CASTQGQGSTDTQYF. DNA for the CDR3: TGTGCCAGCACCCAAGGACAGGGTAGCACAGATACGCAGTATTTT.

Regarding this clone: This clone may be a read error of a much larger clone one base away. This rearrangement joins TRBV28 to TRBJ1-1; D not certain. This CDR3 comprises 11 residues. The V end lost 5 bases, the J end lost 1 base, and 2 bases lay between the germline ends. Germline assignment: CDR1 MDHEN and CDR2 SYDVKM. For the CDR3, the DNA is TGTGCCAGCAGTCAGAACACTGAAGCTTTCTTT. Protein sequence: CASSQNTEAFF.

In nucleotides, the CDR3 is TGCGCCAGCAGCCAAACCCTATTAACAGGGGTCTATCCAGATACGCAGTATTTT. Protein: CASSQTLLTGVYPDTQYF. The gene calls are TRBV4-3 and TRBJ2-3; 7 positions agree with TRBD1. The CDR3 extends over 18 amino acids. CDR1 LGHNA and CDR2 YSLEER come from the germline V gene. V lost 2 bases to trimming and J lost 4 bases; unmatched junction nucleotides: 15.

The chain carries TRBV4-1 and TRBJ2-4; D unresolved. Germline CDR1 is MGHRA and CDR2 is YSYEKL. The CDR3 length is 15 residues. V was trimmed by 0 bases and J by 7 bases, leaving 13 bases between them. The CDR3 reads CASSQDATMGNIQYF. The CDR3 region has the DNA TGCGCCAGCAGCCAAGATGCTACAATGGGGAACATTCAGTACTTC.

This chain connects TRBV29-1 to TRBJ2-7; 7 positions match TRBD1. This CDR3 spans 14 amino acids. Trimming removed 5 bases from V and 5 bases from J; junction bases left unmatched: 12. Per the germline V gene, CDR1 is SQVTM and CDR2 is ANQGSEA. As DNA, the CDR3 is TGCAGCGTTACGCCCCAGAAGGGGGCAAACGAGCAGTACTTC. Amino acids: CSVTPQKGANEQYF.

The chain has TRBV28 and TRBJ2-7; either TRBD1 or TRBD2 may fit D (5 bases each). Trimming removed 7 bases from V and 0 bases from J, with 13 bases in between. The CDR3 extends over 14 amino acids. CDR1 is MDHEN and CDR2 is SYDVKM in the germline V gene. The CDR3 sequence: CASTGLGPSYEQYF. CDR3 bases: TGTGCCAGCACGGGGCTAGGCCCCTCCTACGAGCAGTACTTC.

The rearrangement joins TRBV5-1 to TRBJ2-7; D remains ambiguous. The ends were cut back, 5 bases at V and 3 bases at J, with 15 bases in the middle. Germline lookup yields CDR1 SGHRS and CDR2 YFSETQ. There are 14 residues in the CDR3. This chain's CDR3 is CASRLSGGGYEQYF. As DNA, the CDR3 is TGCGCCAGCAGGCTCTCCGGCGGCGGCTACGAGCAGTACTTC.

As for this clone: Distinct nucleotide sequences in the sample also encode this CDR3. The J gene is TRBJ2-7, the V gene TRBV18, with D perhaps TRBD1 (5 bases). The germline V and J ends were trimmed by 2 bases and 3 bases, with 11 bases remaining between them. The CDR3 has 14 amino acids. Germline V gene data show CDR1 as KGHSH and CDR2 as LQKENI. CDR3 DNA: TGTGCCAGCTCACCAGGGCGACAGAGCTACGAGCAGTACTTC. Translated, it gives CASSPGRQSYEQYF.

This clone has only a few counts. The chain joins TRBV2 to TRBJ1-3; TRBD1 might be the D (6 bases). This CDR3 comprises 15 residues. Trimming shortened V by 6 bases and J by 0 bases, and 12 bases separated the two germline ends. The germline gives CDR1 SNHLY, CDR2 FYNNEI. In DNA form, the CDR3 reads TGTGCCAGCAGATCCGACAGGTTCTCTGGAAACACCATATATTTT. It is translated as CASRSDRFSGNTIYF.

The gene calls are TRBV5-4 and TRBJ1-1; maybe TRBD1 (6 bases). Germline V gene lookup returns CDR1 SGHNT and CDR2 YYREEE (reference sequence). CDR3 length: 13 amino acids. V was cut by 1 base and J by 6 bases, with 10 bases left in between. The CDR3 coding sequence is TGTGCCAGCAGCTTGAGGGGGAGGGCTGAAGCTTTCTTT. Protein: CASSLRGRAEAFF.

This chain joins TRBV5-1 and TRBJ2-6, with 7 bases aligning to TRBD1. The CDR3 has 18 residues. The V gene's germline CDR1 is SGHRS and CDR2 YFSETQ. After removal of 4 bases from V and 0 bases from J, the junction contained 10 bases not matched to a gene. CDR3 amino acids: CASSPPQGESSGANVLTF. The CDR3 nucleotides are TGCGCCAGCAGCCCACCCCAGGGGGAAAGCTCTGGGGCCAACGTCCTGACTTTC.

V is TRBV9 and J is TRBJ2-7; 8 nucleotides line up with TRBD2. Germline V lookup: CDR1 SGDLS, CDR2 YYNGEE. With 4 bases clipped from V and 3 bases from J, the junction kept 15 bases outside the gene matches. CDR3 length equals 17 residues. Here the CDR3 DNA reads TGTGCCAGCAGCCTATCATCCGGGAGCGGGAGTCGCTACGAGCAGTACTTC. Amino acid sequence: CASSLSSGSGSRYEQYF.

The gene calls are TRBV28 and TRBJ2-3; 9 bases map to TRBD2. V was pared by 4 bases and J by 2 bases, with 7 bases of the junction left unmatched. Germline V gives CDR1 MDHEN, CDR2 SYDVKM. This CDR3 is 16 amino acids long. CDR3 DNA: TGTGCCAGCAGTTCCTCCATAGCGGGAGACACAGATACGCAGTATTTT. This translates into CASSSSIAGDTDTQYF.

This clone showed up just once. This rearrangement joins TRBV28 to TRBJ2-4; 9 bases agree with TRBD1. J was trimmed by 9 bases and V by 5 bases; bases with no gene match: 11. Per germline, CDR1 MDHEN and CDR2 SYDVKM. The CDR3 runs 15 residues. The CDR3 DNA reads as TGTGCCAGCAGTGTGAGGGGGACAGGGTCAGCCATTCAGTACTTC. Translated: CASSVRGTGSAIQYF.

J is TRBJ2-5 and V is TRBV5-1; D is unclear. The V end lost 4 bases, the J end lost 5 bases, and 12 bases lay between the germline ends. Germline assignment: CDR1 SGHRS and CDR2 YFSETQ. This CDR3 is built from 13 residues. DNA of the CDR3: TGCGCCAGCAGCAGGACCCTCTCGGAGACCCAGTACTTC. The encoded protein is CASSRTLSETQYF.

Turning to this clone: The junction differs from germline at one of its ends, possibly a read error. V gene TRBV6-1 combines with J gene TRBJ2-5; possibly TRBD2 for D (5 bases). Germline CDR1 is MNHNS and CDR2 is SASEGT. This CDR3 has 15 residues. As DNA, the CDR3 is TGTGCCATCAGTGAGGCCCGGACTCCTCAAGAGACCCAGTACTTC. It translates to CAISEARTPQETQYF.

Comments on this clone: A much larger clone is a single base away; this may be a read error. The V and J genes are TRBV5-5 and TRBJ1-3, with D unclear. The CDR3 covers 13 residues. Germline V gene sequence: CDR1 SGHKS, CDR2 YYEKEE (reference sequence). V was pared by 4 bases and J by 2 bases, with 7 bases between. CDR3 nucleotides: TGTGCCAGCAGCCCGGAACCTGGAAACACCATATATTTT. Its protein is CASSPEPGNTIYF.